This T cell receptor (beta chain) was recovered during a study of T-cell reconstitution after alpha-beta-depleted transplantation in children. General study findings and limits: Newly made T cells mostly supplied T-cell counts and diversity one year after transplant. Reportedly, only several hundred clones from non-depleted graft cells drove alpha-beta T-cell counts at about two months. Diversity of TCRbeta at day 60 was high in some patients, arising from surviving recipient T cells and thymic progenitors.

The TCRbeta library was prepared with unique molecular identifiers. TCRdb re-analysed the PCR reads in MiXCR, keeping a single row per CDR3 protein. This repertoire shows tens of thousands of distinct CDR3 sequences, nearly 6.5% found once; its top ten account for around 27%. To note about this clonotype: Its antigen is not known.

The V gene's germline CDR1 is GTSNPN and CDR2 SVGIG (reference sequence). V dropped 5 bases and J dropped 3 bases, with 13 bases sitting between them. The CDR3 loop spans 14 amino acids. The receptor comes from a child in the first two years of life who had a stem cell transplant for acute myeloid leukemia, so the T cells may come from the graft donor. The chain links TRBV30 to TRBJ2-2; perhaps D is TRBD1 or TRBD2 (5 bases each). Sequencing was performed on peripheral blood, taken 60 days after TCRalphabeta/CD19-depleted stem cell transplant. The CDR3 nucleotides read TGTGCCTGGGCCATCCGAGGGGACACCGGGGAGCTGTTTTTT. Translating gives CAWAIRGDTGELFF.